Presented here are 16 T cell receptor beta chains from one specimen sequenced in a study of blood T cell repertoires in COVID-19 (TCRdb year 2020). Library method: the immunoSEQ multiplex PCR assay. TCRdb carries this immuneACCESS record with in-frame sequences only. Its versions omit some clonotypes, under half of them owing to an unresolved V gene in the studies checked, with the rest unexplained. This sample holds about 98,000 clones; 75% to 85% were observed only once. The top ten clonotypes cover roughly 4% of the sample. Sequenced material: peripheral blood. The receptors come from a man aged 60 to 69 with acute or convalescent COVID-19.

The CDR3, as DNA: TGCGCCAGCAGCCGCGGGGACAGACGCACAGATACGCAGTATTTT. This gives the protein CASSRGDRRTDTQYF. The rearrangement joins TRBV5-1 to TRBJ2-3, with D possibly TRBD1 on 7 matching bases. Trimming removed 4 bases at V and 1 base at J, with 13 bases between. Germline lookup yields CDR1 SGHRS and CDR2 YFSETQ. The CDR3 consists of 15 residues. Variable domain in full (rest from reference TRBV5-1 and TRBJ2-3): KAGVTQTPRYLIKTRGQQVTLSCSPISGHRSVSWYQQTPGQGLQFLFEYFSETQRNKGNFPGRFSGRQFSNSRSEMNVSTLELGDSALYLCASSRGDRRTDTQYFGPGTRLTVL.

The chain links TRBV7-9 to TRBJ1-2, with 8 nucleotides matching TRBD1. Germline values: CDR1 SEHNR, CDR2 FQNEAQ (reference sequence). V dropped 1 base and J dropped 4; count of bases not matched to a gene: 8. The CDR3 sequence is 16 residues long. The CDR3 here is CASSLGTGLLSYGYTF. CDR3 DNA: TGTGCCAGCAGCTTAGGGACAGGGCTTCTCAGCTATGGCTACACCTTC.

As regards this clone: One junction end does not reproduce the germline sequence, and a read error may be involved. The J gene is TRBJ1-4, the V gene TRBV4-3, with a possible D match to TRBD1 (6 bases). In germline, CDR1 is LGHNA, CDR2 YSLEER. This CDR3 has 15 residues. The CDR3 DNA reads TGCGCCAGCAGCCAAGACCAGGGGCCTTATGAAAAAGTGTTTTTT. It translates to CASSQDQGPYEKVFF.

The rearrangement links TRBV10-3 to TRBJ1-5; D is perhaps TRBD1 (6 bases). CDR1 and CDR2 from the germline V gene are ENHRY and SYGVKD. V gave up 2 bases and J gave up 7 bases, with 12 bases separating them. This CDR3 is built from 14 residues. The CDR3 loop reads CAISEEPGAQPQHF. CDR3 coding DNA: TGTGCCATCAGTGAGGAACCAGGGGCACAGCCCCAGCATTTT.

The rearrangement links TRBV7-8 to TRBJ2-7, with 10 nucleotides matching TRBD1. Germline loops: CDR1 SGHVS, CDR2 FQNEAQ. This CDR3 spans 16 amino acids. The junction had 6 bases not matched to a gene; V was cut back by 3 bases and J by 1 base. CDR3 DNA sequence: TGTGCCAGCAGCTTCCCCCGGACAGGGGGTTCCTACGAGCAGTACTTC. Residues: CASSFPRTGGSYEQYF.

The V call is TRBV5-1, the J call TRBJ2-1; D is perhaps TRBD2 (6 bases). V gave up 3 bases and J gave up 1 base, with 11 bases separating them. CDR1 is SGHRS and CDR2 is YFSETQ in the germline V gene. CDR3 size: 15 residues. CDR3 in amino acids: CASSSRGDSYNEQFF. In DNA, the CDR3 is TGCGCCAGCAGCTCGCGGGGTGATTCCTACAATGAGCAGTTCTTC.

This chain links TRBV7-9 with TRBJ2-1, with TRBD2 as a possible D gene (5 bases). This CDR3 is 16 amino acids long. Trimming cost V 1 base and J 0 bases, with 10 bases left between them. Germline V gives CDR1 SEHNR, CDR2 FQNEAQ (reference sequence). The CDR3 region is CASSLDAGPSYNEQFF. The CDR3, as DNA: TGTGCCAGCAGCTTAGACGCGGGCCCCTCCTACAATGAGCAGTTCTTC.

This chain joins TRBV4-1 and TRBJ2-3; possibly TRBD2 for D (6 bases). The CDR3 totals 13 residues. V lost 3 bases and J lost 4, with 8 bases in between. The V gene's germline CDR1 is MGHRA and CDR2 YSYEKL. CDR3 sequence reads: CASSQPGADTQYF. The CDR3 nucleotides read TGCGCCAGCAGCCAGCCGGGGGCAGATACGCAGTATTTT.

Written as DNA, the CDR3 is TGTGCCAGCAGCATCCGGGACACAAATCAGCCCCAGCATTTT. Protein product: CASSIRDTNQPQHF. The chain combines TRBV5-6 with TRBJ1-5, with D maybe TRBD1 (6 bases). V was clipped by 4 bases and J by 4 bases, with 12 bases between them. The germline CDR1 and CDR2 sequences are SGHDT and YYEEEE. The CDR3 length is 14 residues.

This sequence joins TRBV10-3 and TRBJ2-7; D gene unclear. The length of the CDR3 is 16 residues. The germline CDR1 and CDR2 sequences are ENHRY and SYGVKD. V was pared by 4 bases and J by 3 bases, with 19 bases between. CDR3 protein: CAISGVRQTDYYEQYF. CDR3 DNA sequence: TGTGCCATCAGTGGTGTAAGACAAACCGATTACTACGAGCAGTACTTC.

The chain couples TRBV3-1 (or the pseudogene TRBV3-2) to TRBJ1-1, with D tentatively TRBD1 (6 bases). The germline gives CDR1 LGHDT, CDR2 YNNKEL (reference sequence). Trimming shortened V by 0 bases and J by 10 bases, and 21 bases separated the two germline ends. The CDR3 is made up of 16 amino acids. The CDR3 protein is CASSQEWNSRGSGAFF. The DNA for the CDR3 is TGTGCCAGCAGCCAAGAATGGAATTCAAGGGGGTCGGGAGCTTTCTTT.

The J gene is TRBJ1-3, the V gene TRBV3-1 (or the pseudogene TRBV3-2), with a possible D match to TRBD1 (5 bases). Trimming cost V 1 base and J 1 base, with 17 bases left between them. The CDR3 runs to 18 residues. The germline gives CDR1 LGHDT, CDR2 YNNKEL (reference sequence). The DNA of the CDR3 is TGTGCCAGCAGCCAAGGGGGGGTCCGAGTACAATCTGGAAACACCATATATTTT. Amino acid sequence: CASSQGGVRVQSGNTIYF.

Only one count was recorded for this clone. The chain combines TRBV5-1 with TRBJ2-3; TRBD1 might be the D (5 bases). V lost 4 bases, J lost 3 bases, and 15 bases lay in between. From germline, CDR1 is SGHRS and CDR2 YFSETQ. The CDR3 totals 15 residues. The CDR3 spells CASSPDPTATDTQYF. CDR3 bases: TGCGCCAGCAGCCCGGACCCGACAGCTACAGATACGCAGTATTTT.

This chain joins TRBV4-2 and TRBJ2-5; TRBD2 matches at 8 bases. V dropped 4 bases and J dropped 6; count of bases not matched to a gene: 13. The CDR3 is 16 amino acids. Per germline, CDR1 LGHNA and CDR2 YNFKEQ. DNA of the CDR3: TGTGCCAGCAGCCTCCAACCAGCGGGGGCGGAGAAGACCCAGTACTTC. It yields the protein CASSLQPAGAEKTQYF.

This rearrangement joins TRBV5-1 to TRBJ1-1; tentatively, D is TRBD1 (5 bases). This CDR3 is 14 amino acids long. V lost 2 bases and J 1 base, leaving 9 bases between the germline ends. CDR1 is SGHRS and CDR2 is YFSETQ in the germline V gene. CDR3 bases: TGCGCCAGCAGCTTCCAGGGCGGGAACACTGAAGCTTTCTTT. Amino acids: CASSFQGGNTEAFF.

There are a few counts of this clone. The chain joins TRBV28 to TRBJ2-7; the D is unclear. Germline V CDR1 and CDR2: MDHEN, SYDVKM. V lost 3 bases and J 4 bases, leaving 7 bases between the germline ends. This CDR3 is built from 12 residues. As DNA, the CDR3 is TGTGCCAGCAGTTTTTCGAGGTACGAGCAGTACGTC. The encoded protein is CASSFSRYEQYV.